This TCR beta chain comes out of a study of OX40 agonist ivuxolimab in advanced cancers. Profiling relied on immunoSEQ multiplex PCR, and the TCRdb table lists in-frame clones only, not all of them. Of fewer than 50,000 clones listed, around 82% are singletons. This CDR3 is 12 amino acids long. The V gene's germline CDR1 is SGHTA and CDR2 FQGNSA. V was cut by 6 bases and J by 6 bases, with 10 bases left in between. The V and J genes are TRBV7-2 and TRBJ2-3; D is ambiguous. The TCR comes from an adult with an advanced solid tumor such as melanoma, head and neck, liver or kidney cancer. Here the sequenced sample was CD4+ or CD8+ T cells sorted from blood, taken in a trial of the OX40 agonist ivuxolimab. Here the CDR3 DNA reads TGTGCCAGCAGTTTTCGCGTTGATACGCAGTATTTT. Amino acids: CASSFRVDTQYF.